The 20 T cell receptor beta chains listed next were all sequenced from one sample in a study of long-term antiretroviral therapy in people with HIV (dated by TCRdb to the early 2020s). The immunoSEQ hsTCRB v3.0 assay was used at survey level resolution for TRB variable region sequencing. Not all clones reach the TCRdb copy of this immuneACCESS table, which keeps in-frame sequences only. Checked studies attribute under half of the gap to unresolved V genes and leave the rest unexplained. The table for this sample lists about 22,000 clones; about 80% of them were counted only once. The leading ten clones occupy more than 4% of the sample. Sample: unsorted PBMCs, taken 5.9 years after starting antiretroviral therapy. Source of these receptors: a man younger than 40 with HIV.

V and J are TRBV27 and TRBJ1-2, with D unresolved. Trimming removed 4 bases from V and 7 bases from J, with 10 bases in between. The CDR3 extends over 12 amino acids. Germline values: CDR1 MNHEY, CDR2 SMNVEV (reference sequence). The CDR3 is CASSSGMAGYTF. DNA of the CDR3: TGTGCCAGCAGTTCGGGTATGGCTGGCTACACCTTC.

This chain links TRBV30 with TRBJ2-7, with TRBD1 identical over 7 bases. CDR3 length: 13 amino acids. J was trimmed by 2 bases and V by 2 bases; bases with no gene match: 3. Germline loops: CDR1 GTSNPN, CDR2 SVGIG (reference sequence). The CDR3 protein is CAWSPGGPYEQYF. The CDR3 DNA follows: TGTGCCTGGAGTCCAGGGGGTCCCTACGAGCAGTACTTC.

The chain joins TRBV11-1 to TRBJ2-1, with D perhaps TRBD1 (6 bases). Germline V gene sequence: CDR1 SGHAT, CDR2 FQDESV (reference sequence). CDR3 length: 15 residues. Trimming took off 5 bases at V and 5 bases at J, with 16 bases between the two ends. The CDR3 region has the DNA TGTGCCAGCAGCCCCTCTAGGGGGTCAGACAATGAGCAGTTCTTC. Translating it yields CASSPSRGSDNEQFF.

The rearrangement links TRBV19 to TRBJ2-2, with D maybe TRBD1 (7 bases). V was shortened by 11 bases and J by 7 bases, with 14 bases between the two germline ends. CDR1 and CDR2 from the germline V gene are LNHDA and SQIVND (reference sequence). The CDR3 has 12 amino acids. CDR3 protein: CASRGEIGELFF. DNA of the CDR3: TGTGCCTCCAGGGGGGAGATCGGGGAGCTGTTTTTT.

The CDR3 loop is CATSRDASRSYYGYTF. The CDR3 nucleotides are TGTGCCACCAGCAGAGATGCTTCAAGATCCTACTATGGCTACACCTTC. The V call is TRBV15, the J call TRBJ1-2; unclear D gene. CDR3 length equals 16 residues. From germline, CDR1 is LNHNV and CDR2 YYDKDF (reference sequence). V was clipped by 0 bases and J by 3 bases, with 14 bases between them.

The chain uses TRBV27 and TRBJ2-2; 12 bases agree with TRBD2. CDR1 is MNHEY, CDR2 SMNVEV, per germline (reference sequence). The junction had 8 bases not matched to a gene; V was cut back by 2 bases and J by 1 base. The CDR3 length is 19 residues. CDR3 residues: CASSLSVGLAGLNTGELFF. The CDR3, as DNA: TGTGCCAGCAGTTTAAGCGTAGGACTAGCGGGGCTGAACACCGGGGAGCTGTTTTTT.

The chain recombines TRBV2 with TRBJ1-1; a weak D match, TRBD1 (5 bases). This CDR3 comprises 16 residues. Trimming stripped 0 bases from V and 4 bases from J, with 15 bases between. Germline-derived CDR1 and CDR2 are SNHLY and FYNNEI. The CDR3 is CASSEARIREATEAFF. DNA of the CDR3: TGTGCCAGCAGTGAAGCGCGAATCAGGGAGGCCACTGAAGCTTTCTTT.

This rearrangement joins TRBV19 to TRBJ2-5; unclear D gene. This CDR3 is 14 amino acids long. V gave up 2 bases and J gave up 2 bases, with 9 bases separating them. The germline gives CDR1 LNHDA, CDR2 SQIVND (reference sequence). CDR3 DNA: TGTGCCAGTAGTATATTGGGGATACAAGAGACCCAGTACTTC. The encoded protein is CASSILGIQETQYF.

The rearrangement uses TRBV7-8 and TRBJ2-3; the D call may be TRBD1 or TRBD2 (6 bases each). The CDR3 is made up of 17 amino acids. Between the trimmed V and J ends, which lost 1 base and 1 base, there was a span of 15 bases. Germline V gene lookup returns CDR1 SGHVS and CDR2 FQNEAQ. The CDR3 nucleotides read TGTGCCAGCAGCTTAGGTGGGGGGCGGTTGGGCACAGATACGCAGTATTTT. Translated: CASSLGGGRLGTDTQYF.

A note on this clone: The junction departs from the called germline gene at one end, perhaps through a read error. V is TRBV11-2 and J is TRBJ2-6; TRBD2 aligns across 9 bases. The CDR3 covers 16 residues. The germline V gene encodes CDR1 SGHAT and CDR2 FQNNGV. CDR3 in DNA: TGCGCCAGCAGCCAAGATAGCGGGAGTGGGGCCAACGTCCTGACTTTC. It yields the protein CASSQDSGSGANVLTF.

This clone turned up a few times. The chain uses TRBV6-6 and TRBJ2-7; 9 bases fit TRBD1. Losses at the gene ends were 6 bases for V and 2 bases for J; bases not matched to a gene: 2. Per the germline V gene, CDR1 is MNHNY and CDR2 is SVGAGI (reference sequence). The CDR3 is 13 amino acids. The CDR3 reads CASSWTGAYEQYF. The CDR3 coding sequence is TGTGCCAGCAGCTGGACAGGGGCCTACGAGCAGTACTTC.

The V and J genes are TRBV28 and TRBJ1-3, with D possibly matching TRBD1 (5 bases). Trimming pared 5 bases from V and 7 bases from J, leaving 15 bases between. CDR1 is MDHEN and CDR2 is SYDVKM in the germline V gene. The CDR3 loop spans 14 amino acids. CDR3 in amino acids: CASSLRTEGNTIYF. The CDR3 DNA reads TGTGCCAGCAGTCTACGGACCGAGGGGAACACCATATATTTT.

V usage is TRBV28 and J usage is TRBJ2-7, with 12 nucleotides matching TRBD2. From germline, CDR1 is MDHEN and CDR2 SYDVKM. CDR3 size: 15 residues. With 6 bases clipped from V and 6 bases from J, the junction kept 9 bases outside the gene matches. CDR3 sequence: CASSQLAGGRREQYF. The CDR3 nucleotides read TGTGCCAGCAGCCAACTAGCGGGGGGCCGTCGCGAGCAGTACTTC.

The chain joins TRBV15 to TRBJ2-7; 9 bases line up with TRBD2. This CDR3 has 16 amino acids. The ends lost 0 bases at V and 2 bases at J; junction bases unmatched: 5. The germline CDR1 and CDR2 sequences are LNHNV and YYDKDF (reference sequence). The CDR3 nucleotides are TGTGCCACCAGCAGAGATAGCCAGCGGGGGGCCTACGAGCAGTACTTC. Protein product: CATSRDSQRGAYEQYF. Full variable domain (missing parts from reference TRBV15 and TRBJ2-7): DAMVIQNPRYQVTQFGKPVTLSCSQTLNHNVMYWYQQKSSQAPKLLFHYYDKDFNNEADTPDNFQSRRPNTSFCFLDIRSPGLGDTAMYLCATSRDSQRGAYEQYFGPGTRLTVT.

A word on this clone: This sample includes further DNA sequences coding for the same CDR3. V usage is TRBV9 and J usage is TRBJ1-5; no clear D. Germline-derived CDR1 and CDR2 are SGDLS and YYNGEE. The CDR3 runs 15 residues. V lost 0 bases to trimming and J lost 1 base, with 8 bases between them. The CDR3, as DNA: TGTGCCAGCAGCGTAGATAGTAACAGCAATCAGCCCCAGCATTTT. Protein sequence: CASSVDSNSNQPQHF.

The chain couples TRBV10-3 to TRBJ2-7, with D perhaps TRBD1 (6 bases). In germline, CDR1 is ENHRY, CDR2 SYGVKD. The CDR3 runs to 13 residues. V shed 6 bases and J shed 5 bases, with 14 bases lying between them. The CDR3 loop is CAISPDRSHEQYF. CDR3 coding DNA: TGTGCCATCAGCCCCGACAGGTCCCACGAGCAGTACTTC.

The chain couples TRBV2 to TRBJ2-1; D is unclear. This CDR3 comprises 12 residues. Germline CDR1 is SNHLY and CDR2 is FYNNEI. V was clipped by 7 bases and J by 4 bases, with 8 bases between them. CDR3 bases: TGTGCCAGCAAAACAGATTACAATGAGCAGTTCTTC. This codes for CASKTDYNEQFF.

This chain links TRBV5-1 with TRBJ1-5; possibly TRBD1 for D (6 bases). The V and J ends lost 1 base and 7 bases respectively, with 15 bases between them. CDR3 size: 15 residues. CDR1 and CDR2 from the germline V gene are SGHRS and YFSETQ. In DNA form, the CDR3 reads TGCGCCAGCAGCTTGACAGGGAAGGTGGGGCAGCCCCAGCATTTT. Protein product: CASSLTGKVGQPQHF.

This rearrangement joins TRBV27 to TRBJ1-1; D might be TRBD1 (5 bases). The CDR3 has 14 residues. Germline assignment: CDR1 MNHEY and CDR2 SMNVEV (reference sequence). Trimming took 4 bases from V and 5 from J, leaving 14 bases between them. CDR3 amino acids: CASSWGGGETEAFF. CDR3 DNA: TGTGCCAGCAGTTGGGGCGGAGGGGAGACTGAAGCTTTCTTT.

The chain is built from TRBV7-2 and TRBJ2-7; no definite D call. This CDR3 contains 11 residues. Trimming took off 5 bases at V and 6 bases at J, with 8 bases between the two ends. Germline CDR1 reads SGHTA; CDR2 reads FQGNSA. The CDR3 DNA is TGTGCCAGCAGCATCACCCTCGAGCAGTACTTC. Protein sequence: CASSITLEQYF.